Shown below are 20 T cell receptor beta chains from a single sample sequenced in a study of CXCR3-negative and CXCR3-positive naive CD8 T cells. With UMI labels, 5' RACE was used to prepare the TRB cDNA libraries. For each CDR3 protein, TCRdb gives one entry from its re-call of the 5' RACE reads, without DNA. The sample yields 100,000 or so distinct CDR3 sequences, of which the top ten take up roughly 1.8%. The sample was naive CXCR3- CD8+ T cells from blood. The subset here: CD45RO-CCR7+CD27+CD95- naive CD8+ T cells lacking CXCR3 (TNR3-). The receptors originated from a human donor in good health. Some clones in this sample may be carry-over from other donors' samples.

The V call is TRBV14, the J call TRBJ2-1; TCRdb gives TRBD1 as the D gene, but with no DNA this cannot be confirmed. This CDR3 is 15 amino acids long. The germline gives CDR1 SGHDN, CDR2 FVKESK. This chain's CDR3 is CASSPGDWGADEQFF. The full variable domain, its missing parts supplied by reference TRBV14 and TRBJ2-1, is EAGVTQFPSHSVIEKGQTVTLRCDPISGHDNLYWYRRVMGKEIKFLLHFVKESKQDESGMPNNRFLAERTGGTYSTLKVQPAELEDSGVYFCASSPGDWGADEQFFGPGTRLTVL.

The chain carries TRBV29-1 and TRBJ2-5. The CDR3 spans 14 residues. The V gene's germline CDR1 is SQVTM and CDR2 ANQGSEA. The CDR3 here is CSVEEAGYQETQYF.

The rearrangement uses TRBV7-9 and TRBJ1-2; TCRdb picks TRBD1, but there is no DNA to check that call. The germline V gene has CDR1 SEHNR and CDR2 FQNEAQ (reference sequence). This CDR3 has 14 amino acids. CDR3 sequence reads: CASSFPGAPEGYTF.

The CDR3 here is CSVAGGAIVTKNIQYF. The J gene is TRBJ2-4, the V gene TRBV29-1; with no DNA, the TCRdb D assignment of TRBD1 cannot be verified. The CDR3 sequence is 16 residues long. Looked up from germline, CDR1 is SQVTM and CDR2 is ANQGSEA. Complete variable domain (other parts from reference TRBV29-1 and TRBJ2-4): SAVISQKPSRDICQRGTSLTIQCQVDSQVTMMFWYRQQPGQSLTLIATANQGSEATYESGFVIDKFPISRPNLTFSTLTVSNMSPEDSSIYLCSVAGGAIVTKNIQYFGAGTRLSVL.

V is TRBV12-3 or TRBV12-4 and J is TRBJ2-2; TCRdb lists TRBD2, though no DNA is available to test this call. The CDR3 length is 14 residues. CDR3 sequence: CASSSGLNTGELFF.

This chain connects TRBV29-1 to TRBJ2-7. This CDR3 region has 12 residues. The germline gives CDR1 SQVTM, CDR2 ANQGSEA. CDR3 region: CSVVGDSYEQYF.

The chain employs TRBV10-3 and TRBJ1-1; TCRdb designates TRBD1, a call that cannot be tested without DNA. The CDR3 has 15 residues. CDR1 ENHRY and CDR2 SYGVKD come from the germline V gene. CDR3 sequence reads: CAIRDPGYENTEAFF.

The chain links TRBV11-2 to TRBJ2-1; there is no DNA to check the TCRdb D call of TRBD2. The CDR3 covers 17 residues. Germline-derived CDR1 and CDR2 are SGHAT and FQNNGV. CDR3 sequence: CASSLDRALSSYNEQFF.

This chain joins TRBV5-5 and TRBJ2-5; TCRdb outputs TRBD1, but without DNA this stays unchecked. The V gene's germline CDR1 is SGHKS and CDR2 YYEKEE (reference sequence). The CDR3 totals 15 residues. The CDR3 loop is CASSLPGTGNETQYF.

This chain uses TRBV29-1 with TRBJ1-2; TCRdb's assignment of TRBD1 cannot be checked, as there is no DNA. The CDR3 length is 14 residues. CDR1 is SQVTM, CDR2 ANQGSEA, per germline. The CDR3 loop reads CSARTASTSYGYTF. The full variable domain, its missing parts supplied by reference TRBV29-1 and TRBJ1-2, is SAVISQKPSRDICQRGTSLTIQCQVDSQVTMMFWYRQQPGQSLTLIATANQGSEATYESGFVIDKFPISRPNLTFSTLTVSNMSPEDSSIYLCSARTASTSYGYTFGSGTRLTVV.

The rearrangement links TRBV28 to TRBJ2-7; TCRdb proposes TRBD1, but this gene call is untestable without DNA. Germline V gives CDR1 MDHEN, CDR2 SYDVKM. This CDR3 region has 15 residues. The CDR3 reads CASSLIRGPTYEQYF.

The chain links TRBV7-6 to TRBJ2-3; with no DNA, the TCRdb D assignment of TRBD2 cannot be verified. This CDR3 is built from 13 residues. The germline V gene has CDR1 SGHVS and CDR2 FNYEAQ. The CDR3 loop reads CASSLEVPDTQYF. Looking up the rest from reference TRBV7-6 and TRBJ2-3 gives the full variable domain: GAGVSQSPRYKVTKRGQDVALRCDPISGHVSLYWYRQALGQGPEFLTYFNYEAQQDKSGLPNDRFSAERPEGSISTLTIQRTEQRDSAMYRCASSLEVPDTQYFGPGTRLTVL.

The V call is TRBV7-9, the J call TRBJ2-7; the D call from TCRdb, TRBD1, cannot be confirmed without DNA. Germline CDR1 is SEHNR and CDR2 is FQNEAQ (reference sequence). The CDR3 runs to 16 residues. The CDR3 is CASSAPAGTAGAEQYF.

The CDR3 sequence: CASSYRGWTSTDTQYF. The gene calls are TRBV5-5 and TRBJ2-3; TCRdb selects TRBD1, and the lack of DNA leaves this call unchecked. Germline V gene data show CDR1 as SGHKS and CDR2 as YYEKEE (reference sequence). The CDR3 length is 16 residues.

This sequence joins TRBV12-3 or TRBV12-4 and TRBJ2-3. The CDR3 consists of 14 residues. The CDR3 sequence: CASSFGSSTDTQYF.

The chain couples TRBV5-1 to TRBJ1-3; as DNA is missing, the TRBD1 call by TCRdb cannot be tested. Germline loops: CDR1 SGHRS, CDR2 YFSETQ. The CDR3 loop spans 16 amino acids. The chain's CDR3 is CASRPAPGVSGNTIYF.

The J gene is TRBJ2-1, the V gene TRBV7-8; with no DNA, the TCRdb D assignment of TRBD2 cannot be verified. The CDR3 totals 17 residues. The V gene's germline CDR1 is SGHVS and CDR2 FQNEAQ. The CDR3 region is CASSPLWGEGAYNEQFF.

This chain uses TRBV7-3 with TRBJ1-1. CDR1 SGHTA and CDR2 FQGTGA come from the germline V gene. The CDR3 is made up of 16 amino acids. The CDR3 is CASSLTRRDRYTEAFF.

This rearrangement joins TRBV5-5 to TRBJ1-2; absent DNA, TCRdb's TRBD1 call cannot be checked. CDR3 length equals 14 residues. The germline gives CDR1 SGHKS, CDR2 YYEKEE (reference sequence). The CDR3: CASSLEDRGDGYTF.

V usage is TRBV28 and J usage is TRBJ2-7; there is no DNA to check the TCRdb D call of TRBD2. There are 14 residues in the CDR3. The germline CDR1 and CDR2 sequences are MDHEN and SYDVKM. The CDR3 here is CASSPEGRPYEQYF.